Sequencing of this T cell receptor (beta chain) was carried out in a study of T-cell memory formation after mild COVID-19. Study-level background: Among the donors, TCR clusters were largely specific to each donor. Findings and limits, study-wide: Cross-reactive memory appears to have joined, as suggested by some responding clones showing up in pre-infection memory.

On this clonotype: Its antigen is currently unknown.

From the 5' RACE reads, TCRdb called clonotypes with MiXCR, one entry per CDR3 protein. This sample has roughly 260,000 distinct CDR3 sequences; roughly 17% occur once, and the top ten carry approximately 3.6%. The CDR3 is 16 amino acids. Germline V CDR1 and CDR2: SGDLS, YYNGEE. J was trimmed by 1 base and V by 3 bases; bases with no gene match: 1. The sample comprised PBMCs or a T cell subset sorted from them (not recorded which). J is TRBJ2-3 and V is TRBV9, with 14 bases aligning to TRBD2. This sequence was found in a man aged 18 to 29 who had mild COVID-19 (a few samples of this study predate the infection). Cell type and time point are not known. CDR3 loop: CASSAGLAGGTDTQYF. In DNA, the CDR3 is TGTGCCAGCAGCGCGGGACTAGCGGGGGGCACAGATACGCAGTATTTT.